The sequence of this TCR beta chain was determined in a study of neurological immune-mediated disorders. The study, taken as a whole, reports: A possible signature was seen in one related-CDR3 cluster, into which phylogenetic grouping placed the repertoires of 18 of 34 multiple sclerosis patients.

CDR1 and CDR2 (germline): DFQATT, SNEGSKA (reference sequence). V was cut by 0 bases and J by 6 bases, with 14 bases left in between. This CDR3 is 14 amino acids long. This clonotype was recorded many times. The antigen remains unidentified. The team produced cDNA through 5'RACE using 10-nucleotide random UMIs. TCRdb used MiXCR to reprocess the 5' RACE reads, holding one entry per CDR3 protein. The table includes roughly 67,000 distinct CDR3 sequences, 4.1% detected once. The chain couples TRBV20-1 to TRBJ2-5; no reliable D call. Sequencing was carried out using PBMCs. The TCR sequence derives from a man in his forties or fifties with multiple sclerosis. As DNA, the CDR3 is TGCAGTGCTAGAGATCATAACCAGAAGAAGACCCAGTACTTC. Its translation is CSARDHNQKKTQYF.